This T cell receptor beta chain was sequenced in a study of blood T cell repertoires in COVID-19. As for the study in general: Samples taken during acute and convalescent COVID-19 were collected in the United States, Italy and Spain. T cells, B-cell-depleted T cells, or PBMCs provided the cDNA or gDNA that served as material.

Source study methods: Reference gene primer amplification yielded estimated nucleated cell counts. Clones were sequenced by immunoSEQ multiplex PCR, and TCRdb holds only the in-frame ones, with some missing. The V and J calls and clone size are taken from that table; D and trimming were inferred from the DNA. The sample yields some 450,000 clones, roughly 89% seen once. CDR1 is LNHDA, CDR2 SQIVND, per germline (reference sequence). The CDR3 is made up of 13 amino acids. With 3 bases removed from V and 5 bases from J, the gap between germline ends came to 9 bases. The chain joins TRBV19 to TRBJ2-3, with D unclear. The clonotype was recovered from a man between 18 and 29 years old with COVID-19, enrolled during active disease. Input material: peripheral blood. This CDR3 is CASSIGRRDTQYF. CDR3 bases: TGTGCCAGTAGTATTGGGCGCCGAGATACGCAGTATTTT.